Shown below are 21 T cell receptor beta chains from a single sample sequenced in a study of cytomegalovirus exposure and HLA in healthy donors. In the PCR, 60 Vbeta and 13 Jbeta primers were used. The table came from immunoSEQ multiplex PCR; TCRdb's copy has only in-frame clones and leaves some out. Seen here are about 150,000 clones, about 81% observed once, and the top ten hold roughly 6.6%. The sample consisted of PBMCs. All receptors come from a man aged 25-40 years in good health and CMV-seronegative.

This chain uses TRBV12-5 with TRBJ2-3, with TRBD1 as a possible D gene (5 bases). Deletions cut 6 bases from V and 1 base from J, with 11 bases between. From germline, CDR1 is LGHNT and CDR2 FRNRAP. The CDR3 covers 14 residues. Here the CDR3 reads CASGPDTRTDTQYF. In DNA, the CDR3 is TGTGCTAGTGGCCCGGACACCCGCACAGATACGCAGTATTTT.

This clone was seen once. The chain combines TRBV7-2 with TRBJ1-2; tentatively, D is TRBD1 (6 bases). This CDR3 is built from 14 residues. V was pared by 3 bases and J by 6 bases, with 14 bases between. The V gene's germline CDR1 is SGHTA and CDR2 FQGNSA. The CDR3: CASSLSPQGDGYTF. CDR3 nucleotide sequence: TGTGCCAGCAGCTTGTCCCCACAGGGTGATGGCTACACCTTC.

CDR3: CASSPRTGEGETQYF. In DNA form, the CDR3 reads TGTGCCAGCAGCCCCCGGACAGGCGAAGGGGAGACCCAGTACTTC. This chain connects TRBV9 to TRBJ2-5; TRBD1 aligns across 7 bases. Trimming cost V 4 bases and J 5 bases; bases outside gene matches: 11. Germline V gives CDR1 SGDLS, CDR2 YYNGEE. The CDR3 spans 15 residues.

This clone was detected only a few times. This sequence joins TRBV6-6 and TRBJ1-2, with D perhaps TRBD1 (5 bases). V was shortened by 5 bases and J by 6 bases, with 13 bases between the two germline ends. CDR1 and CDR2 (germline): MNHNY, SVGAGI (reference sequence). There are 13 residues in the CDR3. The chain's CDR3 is CASSLQERDGYTF. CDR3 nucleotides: TGTGCCAGCAGTCTACAGGAGAGAGATGGCTACACCTTC.

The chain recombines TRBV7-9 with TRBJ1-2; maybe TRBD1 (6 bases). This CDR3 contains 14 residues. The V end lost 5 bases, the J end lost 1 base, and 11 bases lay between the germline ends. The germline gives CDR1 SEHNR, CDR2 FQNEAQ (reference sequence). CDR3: CASSLGQNNYGYTF. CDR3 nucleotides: TGTGCCAGCAGCCTCGGACAGAATAACTATGGCTACACCTTC. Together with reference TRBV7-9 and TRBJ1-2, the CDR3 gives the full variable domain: DTGVSQNPRHKITKRGQNVTFRCDPISEHNRLYWYRQTLGQGPEFLTYFQNEAQLEKSRLLSDRFSAERPKGSFSTLEIQRTEQGDSAMYLCASSLGQNNYGYTFGSGTRLTVV.

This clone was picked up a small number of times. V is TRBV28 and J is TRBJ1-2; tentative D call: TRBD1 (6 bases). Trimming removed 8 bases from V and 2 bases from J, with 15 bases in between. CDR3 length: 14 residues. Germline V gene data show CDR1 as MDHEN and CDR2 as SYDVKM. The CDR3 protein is CASRRPGGNYGYTF. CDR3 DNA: TGTGCCAGCCGAAGACCGGGGGGCAACTATGGCTACACCTTC.

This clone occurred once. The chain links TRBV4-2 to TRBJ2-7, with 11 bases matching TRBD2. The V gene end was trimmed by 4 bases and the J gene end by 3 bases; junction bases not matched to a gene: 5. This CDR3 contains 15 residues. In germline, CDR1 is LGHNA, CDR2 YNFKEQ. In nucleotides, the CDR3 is TGTGCCAGCAGCCCCGGGACTAGCGGTTACTACGAGCAGTACTTC. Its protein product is CASSPGTSGYYEQYF.

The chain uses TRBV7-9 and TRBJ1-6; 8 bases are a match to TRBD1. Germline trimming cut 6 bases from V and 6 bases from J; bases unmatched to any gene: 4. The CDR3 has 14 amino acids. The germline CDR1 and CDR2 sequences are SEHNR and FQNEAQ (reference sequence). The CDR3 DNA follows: TGTGCCAGCAGGGAACAGGGGGGTAATTCACCCCTCCACTTT. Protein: CASREQGGNSPLHF.

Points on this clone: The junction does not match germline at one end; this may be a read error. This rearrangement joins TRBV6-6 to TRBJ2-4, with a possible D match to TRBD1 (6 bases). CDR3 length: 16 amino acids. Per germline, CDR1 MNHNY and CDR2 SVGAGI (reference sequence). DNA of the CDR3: TGTGCCAGCAGTTCCCCGTACAGGGATTCCCAAAACAGTCAGTACTTC. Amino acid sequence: CASSSPYRDSQNSQYF.

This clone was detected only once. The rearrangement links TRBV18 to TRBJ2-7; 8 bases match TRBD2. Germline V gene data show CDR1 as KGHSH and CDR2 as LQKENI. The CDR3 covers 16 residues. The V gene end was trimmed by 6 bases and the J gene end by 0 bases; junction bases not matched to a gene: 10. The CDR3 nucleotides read TGTGCCAGCTCGAGACGGGGGGGGCAGGACTCCTACGAGCAGTACTTC. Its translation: CASSRRGGQDSYEQYF.

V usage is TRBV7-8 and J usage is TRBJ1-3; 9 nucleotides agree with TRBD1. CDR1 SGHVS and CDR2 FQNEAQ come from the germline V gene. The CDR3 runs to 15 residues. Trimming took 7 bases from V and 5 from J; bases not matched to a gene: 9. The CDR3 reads CASTPAGTGRNTIYF. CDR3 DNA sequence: TGTGCCAGCACCCCAGCAGGGACAGGGAGAAACACCATATATTTT.

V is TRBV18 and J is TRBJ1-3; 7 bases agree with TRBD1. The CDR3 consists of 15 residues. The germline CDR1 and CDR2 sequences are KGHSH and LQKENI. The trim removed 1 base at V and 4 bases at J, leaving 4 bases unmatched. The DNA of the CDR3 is TGTGCCAGCTCACCACAAGGGACAGTAGGAAACACCATATATTTT. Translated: CASSPQGTVGNTIYF.

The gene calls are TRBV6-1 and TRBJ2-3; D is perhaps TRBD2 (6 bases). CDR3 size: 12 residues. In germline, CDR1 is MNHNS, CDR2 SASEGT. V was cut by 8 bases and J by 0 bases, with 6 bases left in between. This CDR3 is CASAGSTDTQYF. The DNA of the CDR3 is TGTGCCAGCGCGGGGAGCACAGATACGCAGTATTTT.

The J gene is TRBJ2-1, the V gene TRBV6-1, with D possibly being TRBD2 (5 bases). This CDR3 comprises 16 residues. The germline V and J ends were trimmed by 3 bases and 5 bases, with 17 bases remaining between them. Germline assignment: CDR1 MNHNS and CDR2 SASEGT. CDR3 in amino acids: CASSDPGRAGHNEQFF. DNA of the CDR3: TGTGCCAGCAGTGATCCGGGAAGGGCTGGGCACAATGAGCAGTTCTTC.

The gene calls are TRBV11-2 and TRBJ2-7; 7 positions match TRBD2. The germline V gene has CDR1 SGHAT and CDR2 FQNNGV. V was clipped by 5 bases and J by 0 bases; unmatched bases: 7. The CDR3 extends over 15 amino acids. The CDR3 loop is CASSLGEGYSYEQYF. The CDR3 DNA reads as TGTGCCAGCAGCCTAGGGGAGGGCTACTCCTACGAGCAGTACTTC.

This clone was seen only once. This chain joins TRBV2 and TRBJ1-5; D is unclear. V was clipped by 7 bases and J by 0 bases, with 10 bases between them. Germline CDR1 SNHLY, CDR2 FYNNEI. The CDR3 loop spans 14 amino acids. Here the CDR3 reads CASTENSSNQPQHF. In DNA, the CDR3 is TGTGCCAGCACCGAGAACAGTAGCAATCAGCCCCAGCATTTT.

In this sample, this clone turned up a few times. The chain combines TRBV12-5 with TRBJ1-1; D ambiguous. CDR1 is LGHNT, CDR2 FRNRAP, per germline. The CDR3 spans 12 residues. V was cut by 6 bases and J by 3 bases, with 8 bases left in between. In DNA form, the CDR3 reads TGTGCTAGTGGCATAGAGGACACTGAAGCTTTCTTT. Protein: CASGIEDTEAFF.

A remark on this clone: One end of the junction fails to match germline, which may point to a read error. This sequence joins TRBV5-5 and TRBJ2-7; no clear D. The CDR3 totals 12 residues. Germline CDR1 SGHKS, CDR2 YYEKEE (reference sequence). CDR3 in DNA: TGCGACCGCAGCGATTCAGTTCTCGAGCAGTACTTC. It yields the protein CDRSDSVLEQYF.

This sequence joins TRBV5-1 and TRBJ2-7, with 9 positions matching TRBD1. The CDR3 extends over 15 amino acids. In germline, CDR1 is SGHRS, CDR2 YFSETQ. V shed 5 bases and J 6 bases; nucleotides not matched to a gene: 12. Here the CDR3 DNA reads TGCGCCAGCAGTCTTAGACAGGGGGATTGGGGCGAGCAGTACTTC. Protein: CASSLRQGDWGEQYF.

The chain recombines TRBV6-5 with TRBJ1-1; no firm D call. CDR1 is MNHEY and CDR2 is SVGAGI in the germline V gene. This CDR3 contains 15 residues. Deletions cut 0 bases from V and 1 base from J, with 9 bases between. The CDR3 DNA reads TGTGCCAGCAGTTACTCCTCCCCGGGGAACACTGAAGCTTTCTTT. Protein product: CASSYSSPGNTEAFF.

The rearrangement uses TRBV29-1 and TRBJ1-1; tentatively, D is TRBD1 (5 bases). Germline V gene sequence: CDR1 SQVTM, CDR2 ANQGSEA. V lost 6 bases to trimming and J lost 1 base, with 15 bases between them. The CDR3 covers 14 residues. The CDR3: CSVGARQSNTEAFF. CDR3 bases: TGCAGCGTCGGAGCCAGACAGTCGAACACTGAAGCTTTCTTT.